This TCR beta chain originates from a study of T cells in narcolepsy. Sequencing used immunoSEQ multiplex PCR; TCRdb keeps in-frame clones, though not all of them. The data show roughly 17,000 clones, 55% to 75% seen once. V gave up 0 bases and J gave up 8 bases; unmatched junction bases: 4. The CDR3 runs 14 residues. CDR1 and CDR2 (germline): MNHEY, SVGAGI. This sequence was found in a human donor with narcolepsy. V gene TRBV6-5 combines with J gene TRBJ1-1; 9 bases fit TRBD1. Sequenced sample: CD45RA- memory CD8+ T cells from PBMCs. This chain's CDR3 is CASSYSGTGLEAFF. CDR3 nucleotides: TGTGCCAGCAGTTACTCGGGGACAGGGCTGGAAGCTTTCTTT.